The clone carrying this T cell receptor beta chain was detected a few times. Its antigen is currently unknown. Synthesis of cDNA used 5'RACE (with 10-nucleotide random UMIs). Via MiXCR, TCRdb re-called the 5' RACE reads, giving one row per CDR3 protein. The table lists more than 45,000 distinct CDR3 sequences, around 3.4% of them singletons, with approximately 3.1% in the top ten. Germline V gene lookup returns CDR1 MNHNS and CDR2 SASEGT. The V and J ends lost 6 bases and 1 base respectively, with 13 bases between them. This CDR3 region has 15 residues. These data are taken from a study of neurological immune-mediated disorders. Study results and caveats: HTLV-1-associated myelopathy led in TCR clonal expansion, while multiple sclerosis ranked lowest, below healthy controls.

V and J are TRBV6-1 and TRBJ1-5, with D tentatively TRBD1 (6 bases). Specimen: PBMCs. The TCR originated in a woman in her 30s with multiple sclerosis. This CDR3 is CASSLQGQSNQPQHF. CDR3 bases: TGTGCCAGCAGCCTCCAAGGACAGAGCAATCAGCCCCAGCATTTT.